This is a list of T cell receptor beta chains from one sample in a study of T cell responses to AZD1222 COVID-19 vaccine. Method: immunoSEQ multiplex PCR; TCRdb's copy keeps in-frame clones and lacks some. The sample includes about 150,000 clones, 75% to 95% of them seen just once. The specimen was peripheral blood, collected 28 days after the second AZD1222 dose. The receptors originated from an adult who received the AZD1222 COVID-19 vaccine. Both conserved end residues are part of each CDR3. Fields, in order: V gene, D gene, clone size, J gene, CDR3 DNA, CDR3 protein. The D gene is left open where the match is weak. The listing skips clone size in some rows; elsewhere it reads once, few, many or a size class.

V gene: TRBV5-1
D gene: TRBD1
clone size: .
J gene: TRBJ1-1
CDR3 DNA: TGCGCCAGCAGCTTGGCCGCAGGGGGCACTGAAGCTTTCTTT
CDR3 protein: CASSLAAGGTEAFF

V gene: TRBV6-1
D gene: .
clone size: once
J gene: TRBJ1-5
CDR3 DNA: TGTGCCAGCAGTGAAACGGATAATCAGCCCCAGCATTTT
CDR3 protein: CASSETDNQPQHF

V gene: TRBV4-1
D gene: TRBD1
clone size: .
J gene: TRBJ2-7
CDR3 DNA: TGCGCCAGCAGCCTCGGGACAGGGACGTACGAGCAGTACTTC
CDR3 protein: CASSLGTGTYEQYF

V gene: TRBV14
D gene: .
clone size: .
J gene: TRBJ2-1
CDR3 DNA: TGTGCCAGCAGCCAAGAATCGGTTGTAGCCTATGAGCAGTTCTTC
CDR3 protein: CASSQESVVAYEQFF

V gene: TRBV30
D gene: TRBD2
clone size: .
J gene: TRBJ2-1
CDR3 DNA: TGTGCCTGGAGTCCTCGACTAGCGGGTTACAATGAGCAGTTCTTC
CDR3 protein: CAWSPRLAGYNEQFF

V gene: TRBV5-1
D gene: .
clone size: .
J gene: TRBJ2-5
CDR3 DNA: TGCGCCAGCAGCTTGGCACTAGTGGATGGAGAGACCCAGTACTTC
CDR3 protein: CASSLALVDGETQYF

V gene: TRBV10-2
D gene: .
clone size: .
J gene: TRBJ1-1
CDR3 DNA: TGCGCCAGCAGTGAGTCGGGGCCGTCTAAGAACACTGAAGCTTTCTTT
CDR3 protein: CASSESGPSKNTEAFF

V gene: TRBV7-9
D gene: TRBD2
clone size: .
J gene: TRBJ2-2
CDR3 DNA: TGTGCCAGCAGATCCTCGTGGGAGGGCCCCGGGGAGCTGTTTTTT
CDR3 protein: CASRSSWEGPGELFF

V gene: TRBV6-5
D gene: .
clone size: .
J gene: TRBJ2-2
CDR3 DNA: TGTGCCAGCAGGACGACTAGAACCAACACCGGGGAGCTGTTTTTT
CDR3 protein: CASRTTRTNTGELFF

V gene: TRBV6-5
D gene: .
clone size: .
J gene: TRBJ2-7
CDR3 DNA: TGTGCCAGCAGTCCCGGAAGCACCTACGAGCAGTACTTC
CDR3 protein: CASSPGSTYEQYF

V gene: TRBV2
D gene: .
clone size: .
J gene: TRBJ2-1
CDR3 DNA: TGTGCCAGCAGTAGACTGGCGTCGGGCAATGAGCAGTTCTTC
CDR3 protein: CASSRLASGNEQFF

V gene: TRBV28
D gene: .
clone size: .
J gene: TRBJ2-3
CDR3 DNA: TGTGCCAGCAGCAAAGGGGACAGCACAGATACGCAGTATTTT
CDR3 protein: CASSKGDSTDTQYF

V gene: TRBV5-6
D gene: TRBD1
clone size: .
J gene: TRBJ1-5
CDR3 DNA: TGTGCCAGCAGCTTGACAGGGGGAGATCAGCCCCAGCATTTT
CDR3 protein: CASSLTGGDQPQHF

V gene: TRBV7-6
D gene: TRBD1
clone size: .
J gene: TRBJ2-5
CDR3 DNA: TGTGCCAGCAGCTTAGAAACCGGGCAGGGGGTACTTCAAGAGACCCAGTACTTC
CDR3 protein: CASSLETGQGVLQETQYF

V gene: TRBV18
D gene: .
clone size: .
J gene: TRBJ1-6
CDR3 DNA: TGTGCCAGCTCACCAACACTAATGGTCGCAAATAATTCACCCCTCCACTTT
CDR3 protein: CASSPTLMVANNSPLHF

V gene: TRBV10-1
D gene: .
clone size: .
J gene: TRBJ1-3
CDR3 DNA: TGCGCCAGCAGTACGGGTCAAAGCTCTGGAAACACCATATATTTT
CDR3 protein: CASSTGQSSGNTIYF

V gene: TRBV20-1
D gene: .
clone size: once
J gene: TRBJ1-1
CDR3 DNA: TGCAGTGCTTACGGGCCGACTGAAGCTTTCTTT
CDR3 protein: CSAYGPTEAFF

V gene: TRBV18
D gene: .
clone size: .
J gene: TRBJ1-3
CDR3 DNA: TGTGCCAGCTCACCGACATATACTGGAAACACCATATATTTT
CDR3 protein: CASSPTYTGNTIYF

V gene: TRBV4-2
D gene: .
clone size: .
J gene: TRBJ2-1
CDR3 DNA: TGTGCCAGCAGCCTAAGACTAGAGTTTTATGAGCAGTTCTTC
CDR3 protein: CASSLRLEFYEQFF

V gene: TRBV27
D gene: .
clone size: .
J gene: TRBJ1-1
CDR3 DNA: TGTGCCAGCAGTTTATACAGGATCAACACTGAAGCTTTCTTT
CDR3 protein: CASSLYRINTEAFF

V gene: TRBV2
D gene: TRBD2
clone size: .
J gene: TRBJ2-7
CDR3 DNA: TGTGCCAGCAGCGGGGGGGGCGTAAGCTCCTACGAGCAGTACTTC
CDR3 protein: CASSGGGVSSYEQYF

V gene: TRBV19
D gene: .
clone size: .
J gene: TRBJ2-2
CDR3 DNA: TGTGCCAGTAGTACACGACTAGATTACACCGGGGAGCTGTTTTTT
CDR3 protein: CASSTRLDYTGELFF

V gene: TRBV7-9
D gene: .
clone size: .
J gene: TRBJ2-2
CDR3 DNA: TGTGCCAGCAGCTTAGACGCGGCTGACACCGGGGAGCTGTTTTTT
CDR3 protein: CASSLDAADTGELFF

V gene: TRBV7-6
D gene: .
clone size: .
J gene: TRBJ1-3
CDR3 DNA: TGTGCCAGCAGCTTAGGGCTTGGGGAATCTGGAAACACCATATATTTT
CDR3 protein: CASSLGLGESGNTIYF

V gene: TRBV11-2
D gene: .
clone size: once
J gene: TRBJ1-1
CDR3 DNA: TGTGCCAGCAGCTCCACCCCTCGGGGCACTGAAGCTTTCTTT
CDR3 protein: CASSSTPRGTEAFF

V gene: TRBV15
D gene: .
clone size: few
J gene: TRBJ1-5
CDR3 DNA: TGTGCCACCAGCAGAGATCTTGGAAGCAATCAGCCCCAGCATTTT
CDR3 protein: CATSRDLGSNQPQHF

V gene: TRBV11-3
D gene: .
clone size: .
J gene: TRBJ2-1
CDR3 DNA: TGTGCCAGCAGCTTCACTAGTCACGATGAGCAGTTCTTC
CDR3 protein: CASSFTSHDEQFF

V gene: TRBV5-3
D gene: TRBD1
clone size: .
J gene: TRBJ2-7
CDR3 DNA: TGTGCCAGAAGCCCCAGGACAGGGACCTACGAGCAGTACTTC
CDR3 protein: CARSPRTGTYEQYF

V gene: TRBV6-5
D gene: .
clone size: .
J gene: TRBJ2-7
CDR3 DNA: TGTGCCAGCACCCCGGGACTGTACGAGCAGTACTTC
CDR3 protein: CASTPGLYEQYF

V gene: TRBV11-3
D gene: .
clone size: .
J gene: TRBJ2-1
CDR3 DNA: TGTGCCAGCAGCTCCAGGTTGAGCTCCTACAATGAGCAGTTCTTC
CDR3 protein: CASSSRLSSYNEQFF

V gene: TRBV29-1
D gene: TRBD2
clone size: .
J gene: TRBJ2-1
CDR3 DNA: TGCAGCGTTGATCCTAGCGGGAGAGGGAATGAGCAGTTCTTC
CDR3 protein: CSVDPSGRGNEQFF

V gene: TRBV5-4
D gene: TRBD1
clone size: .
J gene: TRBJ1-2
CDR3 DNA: TGTGCCAGCAGCACCGGGACAGGATATGGCTACACCTTC
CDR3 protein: CASSTGTGYGYTF

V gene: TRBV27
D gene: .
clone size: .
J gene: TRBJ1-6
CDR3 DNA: TGTGCCAGCAGTTCCGCATCAGGGGTTGAGGGTTCACCCCTCCACTTT
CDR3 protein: CASSSASGVEGSPLHF

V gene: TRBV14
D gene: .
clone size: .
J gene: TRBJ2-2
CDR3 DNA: TGTGCCAGCAGCCAAGAGTACGGGTACTCGAACACCGGGGAGCTGTTTTTT
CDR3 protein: CASSQEYGYSNTGELFF

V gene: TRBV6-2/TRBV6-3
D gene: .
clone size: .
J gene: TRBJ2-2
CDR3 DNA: TGTGCCAGCAGTTACGGTGGAACTCCGAACACCGGGGAGCTGTTTTTT
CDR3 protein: CASSYGGTPNTGELFF

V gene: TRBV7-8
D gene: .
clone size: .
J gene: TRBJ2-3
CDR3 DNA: TGTGCCAGCAGCACCCGACTCACAGATACGCAGTATTTT
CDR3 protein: CASSTRLTDTQYF

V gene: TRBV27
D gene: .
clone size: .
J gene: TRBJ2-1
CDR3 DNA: TGTGCCAGCAGTTCGGGCCGGGGACCCGGCGAGCAGTTCTTC
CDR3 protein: CASSSGRGPGEQFF

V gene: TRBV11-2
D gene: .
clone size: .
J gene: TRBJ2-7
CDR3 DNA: TGTGCCAGCAGCTTAAACAGGGTAGCCGAGCAGTACTTC
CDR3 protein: CASSLNRVAEQYF

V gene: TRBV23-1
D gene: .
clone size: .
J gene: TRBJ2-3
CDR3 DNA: TGCGCCAGCAGTCAACCACCCCGGGGCACAGATACGCAGTATTTT
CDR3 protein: CASSQPPRGTDTQYF

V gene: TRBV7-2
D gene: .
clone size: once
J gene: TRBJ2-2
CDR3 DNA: TGTGCCAGCAGCTTAGTTGTTGGGGAGGGGGAGCTGTTTTTT
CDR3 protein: CASSLVVGEGELFF

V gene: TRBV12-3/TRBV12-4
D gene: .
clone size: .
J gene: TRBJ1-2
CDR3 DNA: TGTGCCAGCAGTTATATAGCCGCCTATGGCTACACCTTC
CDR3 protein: CASSYIAAYGYTF

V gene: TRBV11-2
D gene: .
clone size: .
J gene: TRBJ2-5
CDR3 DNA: TGTGCCAGCAGCTTTAGGGGGGCTGTGGAGACCCAGTACTTC
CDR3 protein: CASSFRGAVETQYF

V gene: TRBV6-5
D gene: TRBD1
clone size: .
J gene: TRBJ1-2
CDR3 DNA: TGTGCCAGCAGTTTGGGACAGGGAGGAGTAAACTATGGCTACACCTTC
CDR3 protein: CASSLGQGGVNYGYTF

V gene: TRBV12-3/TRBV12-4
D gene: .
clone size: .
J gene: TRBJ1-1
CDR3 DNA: TGTGCCAGCGGGGTCGCGGGAACCACTGAAGCTTTCTTT
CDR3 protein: CASGVAGTTEAFF

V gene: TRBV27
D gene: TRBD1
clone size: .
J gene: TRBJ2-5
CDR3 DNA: TGTGCCAGCAGTTTAAGGGGGCCGGGACAGGGGGAGACCCAGTACTTC
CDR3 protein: CASSLRGPGQGETQYF